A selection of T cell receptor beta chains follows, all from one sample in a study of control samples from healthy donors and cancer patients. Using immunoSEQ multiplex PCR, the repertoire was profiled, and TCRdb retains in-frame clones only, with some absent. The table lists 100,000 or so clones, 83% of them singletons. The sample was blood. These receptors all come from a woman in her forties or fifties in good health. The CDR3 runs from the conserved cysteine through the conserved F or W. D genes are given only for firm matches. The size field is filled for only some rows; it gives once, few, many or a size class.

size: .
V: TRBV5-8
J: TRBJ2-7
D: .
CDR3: CASSLVDPGSYEQYF
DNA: TGTGCCAGCAGCTTGGTGGACCCCGGTTCCTACGAGCAGTACTTC

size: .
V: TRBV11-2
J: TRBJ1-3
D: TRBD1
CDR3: CASTVTGGTGNTIYF
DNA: TGTGCCAGCACTGTAACAGGGGGAACTGGAAACACCATATATTTT

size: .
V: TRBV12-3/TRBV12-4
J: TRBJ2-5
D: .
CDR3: CASSLGGRTQYF
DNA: TGTGCCAGCAGCTTGGGCGGAAGGACCCAGTACTTC

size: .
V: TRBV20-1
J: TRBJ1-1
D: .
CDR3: CSARDDPVFFF
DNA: TGCAGTGCTAGAGATGACCCTGTCTTTTTTTTT

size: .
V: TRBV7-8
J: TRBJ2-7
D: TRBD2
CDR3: CASGLGLAGEQYF
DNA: TGTGCCAGCGGGCTAGGACTAGCCGGCGAGCAGTACTTC

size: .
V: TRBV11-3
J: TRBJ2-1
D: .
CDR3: CASSLNPGSTYNEQFF
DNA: TGTGCCAGCAGCTTAAATCCCGGGAGCACCTACAATGAGCAGTTCTTC

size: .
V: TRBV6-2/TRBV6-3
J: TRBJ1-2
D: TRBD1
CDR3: CASSGDRGYPNYGYTF
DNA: TGTGCCAGCAGTGGGGACAGGGGTTACCCTAACTATGGCTACACCTTC

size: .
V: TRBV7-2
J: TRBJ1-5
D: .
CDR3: CASSLTHSNQPQHF
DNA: TGTGCCAGCAGCTTAACACATAGCAATCAGCCCCAGCATTTT

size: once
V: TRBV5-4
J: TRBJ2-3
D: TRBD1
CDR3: CASSLVGQGIGDTQYF
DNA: TGTGCCAGCAGCTTGGTAGGACAGGGGATCGGCGATACGCAGTATTTT

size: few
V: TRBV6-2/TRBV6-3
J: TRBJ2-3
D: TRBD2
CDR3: CASSSPGLADDTQYF
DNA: TGTGCCAGCAGCTCACCCGGGCTAGCGGACGATACGCAGTATTTT

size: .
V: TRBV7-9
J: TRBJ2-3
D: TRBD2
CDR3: CASSYGTSGAPTDTQYF
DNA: TGTGCCAGCAGCTATGGGACTAGCGGGGCACCCACAGATACGCAGTATTTT

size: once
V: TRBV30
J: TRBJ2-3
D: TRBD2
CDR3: CAWSVTSGRVEVLYF
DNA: TGTGCCTGGAGTGTGACTAGCGGGAGGGTGGAAGTGTTGTATTTT

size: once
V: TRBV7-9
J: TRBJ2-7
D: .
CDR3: CASSLGASYPGNEQYF
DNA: TGTGCCAGCAGCTTAGGGGCTTCCTATCCGGGAAACGAGCAGTACTTC

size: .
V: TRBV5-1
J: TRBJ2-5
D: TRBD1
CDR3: CASSQGTARETQYF
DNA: TGCGCCAGCAGCCAAGGGACAGCCCGAGAGACCCAGTACTTC

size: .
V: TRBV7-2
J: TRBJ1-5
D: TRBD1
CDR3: CASSPGGLNQPQHF
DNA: TGTGCCAGCAGCCCAGGGGGCCTCAATCAGCCCCAGCATTTT

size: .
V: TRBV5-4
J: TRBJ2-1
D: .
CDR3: CASSLVGSRFEQFF
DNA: TGTGCCAGCAGCTTGGTGGGTTCTAGGTTTGAGCAGTTCTTC

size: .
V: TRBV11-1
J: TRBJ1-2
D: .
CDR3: CASSLAPELYGYTF
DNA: TGTGCCAGCAGCTTAGCGCCGGAGCTCTATGGCTACACCTTC

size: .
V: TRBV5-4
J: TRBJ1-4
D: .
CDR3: CASRKGGNEKLFF
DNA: TGTGCCAGCAGAAAGGGGGGTAATGAAAAACTGTTTTTT

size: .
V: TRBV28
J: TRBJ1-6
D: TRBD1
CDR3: CASTTEEGALNSPLHF
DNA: TGTGCCAGCACCACAGAGGAGGGGGCCCTGAATTCACCCCTCCACTTT

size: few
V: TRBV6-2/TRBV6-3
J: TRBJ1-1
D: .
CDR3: CASSYRQGINTEAFF
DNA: TGTGCCAGCAGTTACCGGCAGGGGATCAACACTGAAGCTTTCTTT

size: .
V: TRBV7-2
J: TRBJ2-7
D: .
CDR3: CASSPVSRIEQYF
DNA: TGTGCCAGCAGCCCGGTGTCGCGGATCGAGCAGTACTTC

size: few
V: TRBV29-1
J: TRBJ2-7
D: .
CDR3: CSVAEAYEQYF
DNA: TGCAGCGTTGCAGAGGCCTACGAGCAGTACTTC

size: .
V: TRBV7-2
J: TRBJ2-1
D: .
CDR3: CASSRGPGGYNEQFF
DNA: TGTGCCAGCAGCAGAGGGCCGGGTGGGTACAATGAGCAGTTCTTC

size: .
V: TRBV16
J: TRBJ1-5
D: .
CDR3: CASSQFGQGNQPQHF
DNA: TGTGCCAGCAGCCAATTTGGGCAGGGCAATCAGCCCCAGCATTTT

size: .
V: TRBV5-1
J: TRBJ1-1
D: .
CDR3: CASSYSRGNTEAFF
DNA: TGCGCCAGCAGCTATTCAAGGGGTAACACTGAAGCTTTCTTT

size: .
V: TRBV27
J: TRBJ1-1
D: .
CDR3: CASSPQETNTEAFF
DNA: TGTGCCAGCAGTCCCCAGGAAACGAACACTGAAGCTTTCTTT

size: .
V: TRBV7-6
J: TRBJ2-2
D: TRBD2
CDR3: CASSLETSGNTGELFF
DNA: TGTGCCAGCAGCTTGGAGACTAGCGGTAACACCGGGGAGCTGTTTTTT

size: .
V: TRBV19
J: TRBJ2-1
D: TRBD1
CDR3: CASSRGTASSYNEQFF
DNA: TGTGCCAGTAGTAGAGGGACAGCCAGCTCCTACAATGAGCAGTTCTTC

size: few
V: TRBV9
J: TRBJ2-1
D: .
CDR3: CASSPRLLTAEKNEQFF
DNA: TGTGCCAGCAGCCCCCGTCTGCTGACGGCGGAGAAAAATGAGCAGTTCTTC

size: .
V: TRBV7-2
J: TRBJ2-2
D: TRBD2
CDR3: CASSGLVPGELFF
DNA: TGTGCCAGCAGCGGACTAGTTCCCGGGGAGCTGTTTTTT

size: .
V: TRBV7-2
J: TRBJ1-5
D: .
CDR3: CASSPGRDSNQPQHF
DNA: TGTGCCAGCAGCCCCGGGAGGGATAGCAATCAGCCCCAGCATTTT

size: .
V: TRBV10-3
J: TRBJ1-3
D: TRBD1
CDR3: CAIRSTGARGNTIYF
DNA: TGTGCCATCAGGAGCACAGGGGCCAGAGGAAACACCATATATTTT

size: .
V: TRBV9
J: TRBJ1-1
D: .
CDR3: CASSVGTFNTEAFF
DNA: TGTGCCAGCAGCGTAGGGACATTTAACACTGAAGCTTTCTTT

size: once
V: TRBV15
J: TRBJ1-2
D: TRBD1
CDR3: CATSRGTGHIYGYTF
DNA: TGTGCCACCAGCAGAGGGACAGGGCATATCTATGGCTACACCTTC

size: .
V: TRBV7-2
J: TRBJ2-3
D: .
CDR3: CASSYWMNTDTQYF
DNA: TGTGCCAGCAGCTACTGGATGAACACAGATACGCAGTATTTT

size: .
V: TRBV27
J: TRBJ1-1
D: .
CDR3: CASSLGGNTEAFF
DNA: TGTGCCAGCAGTTTAGGGGGGAACACTGAAGCTTTCTTT

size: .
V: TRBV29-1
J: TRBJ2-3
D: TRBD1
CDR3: CSTGVDTDTQYF
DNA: TGCAGTACAGGGGTCGACACAGATACGCAGTATTTT

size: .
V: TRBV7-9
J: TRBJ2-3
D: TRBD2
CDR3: CASSLERASGSTDTQYF
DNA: TGTGCCAGCAGCTTAGAGAGGGCTAGCGGCAGCACAGATACGCAGTATTTT

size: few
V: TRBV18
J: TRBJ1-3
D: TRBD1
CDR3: CASSPPQGAFGNTIYF
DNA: TGTGCCAGCTCACCACCCCAGGGGGCCTTCGGAAACACCATATATTTT

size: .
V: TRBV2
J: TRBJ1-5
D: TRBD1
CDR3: CASSEGQVINQPQHF
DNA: TGTGCCAGCAGCGAAGGACAGGTCATCAATCAGCCCCAGCATTTT

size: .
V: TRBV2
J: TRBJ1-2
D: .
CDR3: CASSEESYYGYTF
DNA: TGTGCCAGCAGTGAGGAGAGCTACTATGGCTACACCTTC

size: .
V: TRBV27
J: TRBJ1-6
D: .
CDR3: CASSSYGSPLHF
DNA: TGTGCCAGCAGTTCGTACGGTTCACCCCTCCACTTT

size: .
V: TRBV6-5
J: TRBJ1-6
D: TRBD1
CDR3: CASSSGTGGRALHF
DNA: TGTGCCAGCAGTTCCGGGACAGGGGGCAGGGCCCTCCACTTT

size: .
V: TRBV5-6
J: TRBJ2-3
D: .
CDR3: CASSAGGSRTDTQYF
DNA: TGTGCCAGCAGCGCCGGAGGTTCAAGGACAGATACGCAGTATTTT

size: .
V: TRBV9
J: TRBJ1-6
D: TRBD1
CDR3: CASSPRTGANSPLHF
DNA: TGTGCCAGCAGCCCCCGGACAGGGGCTAATTCACCCCTCCACTTT

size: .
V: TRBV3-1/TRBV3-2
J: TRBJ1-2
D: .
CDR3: CASSPLLGPNYGYTF
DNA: TGTGCCAGCAGCCCCCTCCTAGGTCCCAACTATGGCTACACCTTC

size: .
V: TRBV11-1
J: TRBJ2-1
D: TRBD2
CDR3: CASNRWEGRGNEQFF
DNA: TGTGCCAGCAATAGGTGGGAGGGCCGGGGCAATGAGCAGTTCTTC

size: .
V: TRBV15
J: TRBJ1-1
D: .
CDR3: CATSRGGLGHAAFF
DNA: TGTGCCACCAGCAGAGGGGGGTTGGGACATGCGGCTTTCTTT

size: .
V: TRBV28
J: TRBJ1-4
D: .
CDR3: CASSLELVGRATNEKLFF
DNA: TGTGCCAGCAGTTTAGAATTGGTGGGCAGGGCAACTAATGAAAAACTGTTTTTT

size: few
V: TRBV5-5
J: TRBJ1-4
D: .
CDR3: CASSFGQGGNEKLFF
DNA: TGTGCCAGCAGTTTTGGTCAGGGAGGTAATGAAAAACTGTTTTTT

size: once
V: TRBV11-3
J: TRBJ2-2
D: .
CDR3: CASKGRRGDTGELFF
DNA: TGTGCCAGCAAAGGGCGGAGAGGGGACACCGGGGAGCTGTTTTTT

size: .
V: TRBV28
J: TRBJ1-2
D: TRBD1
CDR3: CASSRTGGAWGYTF
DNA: TGTGCCAGCAGTAGAACAGGGGGTGCTTGGGGCTACACCTTC

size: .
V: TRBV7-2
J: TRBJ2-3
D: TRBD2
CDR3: CASSLTVAGISGTDTQYF
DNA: TGTGCCAGCAGCTTAACGGTAGCGGGGATTAGTGGAACAGATACGCAGTATTTT

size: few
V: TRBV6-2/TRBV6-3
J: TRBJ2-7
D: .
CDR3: CASSYSDSSYEQYF
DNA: TGTGCCAGCAGTTACTCGGACAGCTCCTACGAGCAGTACTTC

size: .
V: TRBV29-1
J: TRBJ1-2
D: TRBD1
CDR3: CSVRQPGGWDGYTF
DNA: TGCAGCGTCCGGCAGCCAGGGGGCTGGGATGGCTACACCTTC

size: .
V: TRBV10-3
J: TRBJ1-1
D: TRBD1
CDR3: CAIGPGTGNTEAFF
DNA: TGTGCCATTGGTCCCGGGACAGGGAACACTGAAGCTTTCTTT

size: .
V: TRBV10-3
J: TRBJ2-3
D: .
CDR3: CAISESLVSTDTQYF
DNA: TGTGCCATCAGTGAGTCGCTAGTTAGCACAGATACGCAGTATTTT

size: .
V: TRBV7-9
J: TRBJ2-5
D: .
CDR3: CASRGFAETQYF
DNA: TGTGCCAGCAGGGGTTTTGCAGAGACCCAGTACTTC

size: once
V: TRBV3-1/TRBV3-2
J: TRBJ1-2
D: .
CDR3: CASSPTRDASYGYTF
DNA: TGTGCCAGCAGTCCCACTCGGGACGCTAGCTATGGCTACACCTTC

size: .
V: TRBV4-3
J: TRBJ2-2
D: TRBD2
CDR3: CASSYEPAGGEPGELFF
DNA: TGCGCCAGCAGCTACGAGCCGGCGGGAGGGGAGCCCGGGGAGCTGTTTTTT